The clone carrying this T cell receptor beta chain was detected ten times or more. This CDR3 spans 13 amino acids. Germline V gene data show CDR1 as SEHNR and CDR2 as FQNEAQ (reference sequence). The ends were cut back, 5 bases at V and 2 bases at J, with 10 bases in the middle. This entry comes from a study of human T cells and chemical hapten exposure. Whole-study context: Chiefly women, the patients showed alopecia areata, totalis or universalis. Small volume differences among pooled libraries mainly caused per-sample TCR yield variation.

Time point reported: patch test 1, 2 weeks after DPC sensitization. Treatment of the sample: therapeutic diphenylcyclopropenone sensitization with weekly scalp DPC. TCRdb ran MiXCR on the RACE reads and lists one entry per CDR3 protein. The sample consists of about 380,000 distinct CDR3 sequences, approximately 4.4% of them appearing once. The sequence was obtained from a woman in her forties or fifties with alopecia areata. Some clones in this sample may be carry-over from other donors' samples. The chain uses TRBV7-9 and TRBJ2-7, with a weak D call TRBD1 (6 bases). The sequences come from whole blood, collected in connection with sensitization to the hapten diphenylcyclopropenone (DPC). CDR3 nucleotides: TGTGCCAGCAGCCTCCGGGACACCTACGAGCAGTACTTC. Translated, it gives CASSLRDTYEQYF.